This TCR beta chain was obtained from a study of cytotoxic CD8 clonotypes in ibrutinib-treated CLL. Target depth was 1 in 200,000 to 1 in 1 million T cells, about 10x per clonotype. Sequenced by immunoSEQ multiplex PCR; TCRdb stores in-frame clones only, minus some. Of hundreds of thousands of clones listed, 70% were seen once; the top ten hold approximately 15%. The CDR3 length is 15 residues. CDR1 is SQVTM, CDR2 ANQGSEA, per germline. J lost 4 bases, V lost 6 bases, and 11 bases had no gene match. As concerns this clone: Its antigen is currently unknown.

Findings and caveats of the study: On treatment, the uncommon public clonotypes contracted or remained stable.

The receptor was isolated from a human donor with chronic lymphocytic leukemia. The chain has TRBV29-1 and TRBJ2-1, with 8 bases that match TRBD1. The material was PBMCs, obtained after 24 months of ibrutinib treatment. The CDR3 DNA reads as TGCAGCGTGGACCCAGGGGGCCTTGGGTACAATGAGCAGTTCTTC. Its protein is CSVDPGGLGYNEQFF.